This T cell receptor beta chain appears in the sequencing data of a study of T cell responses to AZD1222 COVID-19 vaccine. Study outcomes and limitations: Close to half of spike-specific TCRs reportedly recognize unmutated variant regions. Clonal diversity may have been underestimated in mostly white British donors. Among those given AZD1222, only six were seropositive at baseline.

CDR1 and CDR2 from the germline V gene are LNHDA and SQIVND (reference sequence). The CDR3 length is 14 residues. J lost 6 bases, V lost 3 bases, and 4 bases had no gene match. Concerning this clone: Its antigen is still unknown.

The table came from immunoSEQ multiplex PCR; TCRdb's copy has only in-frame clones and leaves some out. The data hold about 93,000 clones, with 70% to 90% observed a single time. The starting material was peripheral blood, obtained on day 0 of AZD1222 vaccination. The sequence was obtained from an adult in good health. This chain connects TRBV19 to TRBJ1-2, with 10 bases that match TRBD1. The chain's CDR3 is CASSMGTGVDGYTF. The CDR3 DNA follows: TGTGCCAGTAGTATGGGGACAGGGGTTGATGGCTACACCTTC.